Listed below are T cell receptor beta chains from one sample, sequenced in a study of T cell responses to AZD1222 COVID-19 vaccine. TCRdb keeps only in-frame clones here, not all; method: immunoSEQ multiplex PCR. The data hold 100,000 to 150,000 clones, with approximately 85% observed a single time. Here the sequenced sample was peripheral blood, taken 28 days after the second dose of the MenACWY control vaccine. All receptors derive from an adult who received the MenACWY meningococcal vaccine as a control. CDR3s include the opening cysteine and the closing phenylalanine or tryptophan. A D gene is named only where the DNA matches it firmly. Clone size is not always given. Where it is, it says once, few, many or a class for expanded clones.

v_gene	d_gene	abundance	j_gene	CDR3aa	CDR3nt
TRBV4-1	TRBD1	.	TRBJ2-2	CASSQAPGGNSGELFF	TGCGCCAGCAGCCAAGCGCCAGGGGGAAATTCCGGGGAGCTGTTTTTT
TRBV2	TRBD1	.	TRBJ2-7	CASSQTGDEQYF	TGTGCCAGCAGTCAAACAGGGGATGAGCAGTACTTC
TRBV6-5	.	.	TRBJ1-6	CASKPGRSYNSPLHF	TGTGCCAGCAAACCCGGGAGATCCTATAATTCACCCCTCCACTTT
TRBV19	.	once	TRBJ1-4	CASSIGSVAGDYEKLFF	TGTGCCAGTAGTATCGGTAGTGTGGCAGGGGACTATGAAAAACTGTTTTTT
TRBV6-5	.	.	TRBJ2-1	CASSLGLNSYNEQFF	TGTGCCAGCAGTCTGGGACTTAATTCCTACAATGAGCAGTTCTTC
TRBV6-1	TRBD1	.	TRBJ1-5	CASSEGQGARQPQHF	TGTGCCAGCAGTGAGGGACAGGGGGCCCGTCAGCCCCAGCATTTT
TRBV5-1	TRBD1	.	TRBJ1-3	CASSLPTGGWRGNTIYF	TGCGCCAGCAGCTTGCCCACAGGGGGCTGGCGAGGAAACACCATATATTTT
TRBV7-8	.	.	TRBJ2-2	CASSNRGHLGNTGELFF	TGTGCCAGCAGCAATAGGGGCCACTTAGGGAACACCGGGGAGCTGTTTTTT
TRBV24-1	.	once	TRBJ1-2	CATPGGREDGYTF	TGTGCCACCCCGGGGGGGCGCGAGGATGGCTACACCTTC
TRBV5-1	TRBD2	.	TRBJ2-2	CASSPGTSDDGELFF	TGCGCCAGCAGCCCCGGGACTAGCGATGACGGGGAGCTGTTTTTT
TRBV11-3	.	few	TRBJ2-3	CASSSERTDTQYF	TGTGCCAGCAGCTCGGAGCGTACGGATACGCAGTATTTT